The TCR beta chain described here comes from a study of T cell responses to AZD1222 COVID-19 vaccine. Findings and caveats of the study: The study found Spike-specific TCR breadth and depth rose after two AZD1222 doses. Repertoires were obtained solely post-peak T cell response.

In the case of this clone: Its antigen remains unidentified.

Clones were sequenced by immunoSEQ multiplex PCR, and TCRdb holds only the in-frame ones, with some missing. This sample has fewer than 110,000 clones, with 70% to 90% found just once. Pooling covered second doses at about 4 or about 12 weeks. The CDR3 covers 14 residues. Germline CDR1 and CDR2: KGHSY and FQNENV. Trimming pared 4 bases from V and 2 bases from J, leaving 11 bases between. The specimen was peripheral blood, collected 28 days after the second AZD1222 dose. This chain links TRBV16 with TRBJ1-2; D is undetermined. This clonotype was obtained from an adult who received the AZD1222 COVID-19 vaccine. For the CDR3, the DNA is TGTGCCAGCAGCCCGGGAGAGTCCAACTATGGCTACACCTTC. Encoded protein: CASSPGESNYGYTF.